This TCR beta chain was profiled in a study of shared clonotypes between healthy human individuals. The overall study: Sampling drew on donors who were a couple of women and three men aged 18 to 49.

The J segment lost 8 bases and the V segment lost 4 bases, leaving 9 bases of the junction unmatched. The CDR3 loop spans 14 amino acids. The germline V gene has CDR1 SNHLY and CDR2 FYNNEI. Naive-designated CD8 cells lacked CD45RO, were positively enriched for CCR7, and omitted terminally differentiated effector memory CD45RA+ cells. To note about this clone: Its antigen remains unknown.

Samples underwent the assay at deep level. Using immunoSEQ multiplex PCR, the repertoire was profiled, and TCRdb retains in-frame clones only, with some absent. Among about 2.1 million clones listed, around 95% were seen once. Study outcomes and limitations: Generally, naive subsets came out with larger estimated richness than memory subsets.

The rearrangement joins TRBV2 to TRBJ1-2, with 8 positions matching TRBD1. Sequenced sample: naive CD8+ T cells from PBMCs. The TCR comes from a man aged 18 to 30 in good health. Some clones in this sample may be carry-over from other donors' samples. The DNA of the CDR3 is TGTGCCAGCAGTGGCGGACAGGGATTCTTGGGCTACACCTTC. Translation gives CASSGGQGFLGYTF.